This TCR beta chain originates from a study of blood T cell repertoires in COVID-19. Study details: Samples of COVID-19 (acute and convalescent) were obtained from the United States, Italy and Spain. T cells, B-cell-depleted T cells, or PBMCs provided the cDNA or gDNA that served as material.

Germline assignment: CDR1 SGHRS and CDR2 YFSETQ. The V and J ends lost 4 bases and 1 base, in that order; junction bases with no gene match: 8. The CDR3 contains 18 residues. As originally analysed: Amplification of reference gene primers was used by the study to estimate nucleated cell counts. Generated by immunoSEQ multiplex PCR, the TCRdb table keeps only in-frame clones and is missing some. Clone size and V and J calls were adopted from that table, with D and trimming inferred from the DNA. The data show about 41,000 clones, about 90% seen once. The sample taken for sequencing was peripheral blood. The J gene is TRBJ1-4, the V gene TRBV5-1; 12 bases fit TRBD1. The TCR originated in a man aged 55-75 years with acute or convalescent COVID-19. DNA of the CDR3: TGCGCCAGCAGCCCACGGGGACAGGGGGCCTTAACTAATGAAAAACTGTTTTTT. This encodes CASSPRGQGALTNEKLFF. Complete variable domain (other parts from reference TRBV5-1 and TRBJ1-4): KAGVTQTPRYLIKTRGQQVTLSCSPISGHRSVSWYQQTPGQGLQFLFEYFSETQRNKGNFPGRFSGRQFSNSRSEMNVSTLELGDSALYLCASSPRGQGALTNEKLFFGSGTQLSVL.